This is a list of T cell receptor beta chains from one sample in a study of shared clonotypes between healthy human individuals. Clones were sequenced by immunoSEQ multiplex PCR, and TCRdb holds only the in-frame ones, with some missing. The sample holds about 2.3 million clones, approximately 95% seen once. Sequencing used naive CD4+ T cells from PBMCs. These receptors all come from a man aged 18 to 35 in good health. Some clones in this sample may be carry-over from other donors' samples. Each CDR3 is given with its conserved first and last residue. D genes are given only for firm matches. Rows give clone size only sometimes, using once, few, many, or a class for an expanded clone.

clone size	D gene	J gene	V gene	CDR3 protein	CDR3 DNA
once	-	TRBJ2-7	TRBV5-6	CASSLAGDGLYYEQYF	TGTGCCAGCAGCTTGGCAGGGGACGGCTTATACTACGAGCAGTACTTC
-	-	TRBJ1-1	TRBV5-1	CASSERPAMNTEAFF	TGCGCCAGCAGCGAACGACCGGCCATGAACACTGAAGCTTTCTTT
-	-	TRBJ2-4	TRBV5-4	CASSLGLAKNIQYF	TGTGCCAGCAGCTTGGGCCTAGCCAAAAACATTCAGTACTTC
once	-	TRBJ2-7	TRBV28	CASSPGSSYEQYF	TGTGCCAGCAGTCCCGGGAGCTCCTACGAGCAGTACTTC
-	-	TRBJ2-7	TRBV2	CASSGTAYEQYF	TGTGCCAGCAGTGGGACTGCCTACGAGCAGTACTTC
-	TRBD2	TRBJ2-6	TRBV9	CASSVILGEGSGANVLTF	TGTGCCAGCAGCGTAATCTTGGGGGAGGGCTCTGGGGCCAACGTCCTGACTTTC
-	TRBD1	TRBJ2-3	TRBV28	CASSFAAGQGGADTQYF	TGTGCCAGCAGTTTCGCCGCGGGACAGGGGGGGGCAGATACGCAGTATTTT
-	TRBD2	TRBJ2-7	TRBV29-1	CSVGTSGRPYEQYF	TGCAGCGTGGGGACTAGCGGGAGGCCATACGAGCAGTACTTC
-	-	TRBJ1-1	TRBV15	CATSRELAAAEAFF	TGTGCCACCAGCAGAGAGTTGGCAGCGGCTGAAGCTTTCTTT
-	TRBD1	TRBJ1-1	TRBV7-9	CASSPSAGTGRHLF	TGTGCCAGCAGCCCCTCGGCAGGGACAGGGCGTCATCTCTTT
-	TRBD2	TRBJ2-3	TRBV7-3	CASSLSGRDTQYF	TGTGCCAGCAGCCTGAGCGGGAGAGATACGCAGTATTTT
-	-	TRBJ1-2	TRBV5-4	CASRAGEGDYGYTF	TGTGCCAGCAGGGCAGGAGAGGGGGACTATGGCTACACCTTC
-	TRBD1	TRBJ2-5	TRBV7-8	CASSSQTGAPGTQYF	TGTGCCAGCAGCTCCCAAACAGGGGCACCGGGGACCCAGTACTTC
-	TRBD1	TRBJ1-4	TRBV29-1	CSVGGQGLGEKLFF	TGCAGCGTGGGAGGACAGGGCCTGGGTGAAAAACTGTTTTTT
-	TRBD2	TRBJ2-1	TRBV7-7	CASSPTSGAYNEQFF	TGTGCCAGCAGCCCTACTAGCGGGGCGTACAATGAGCAGTTCTTC
-	TRBD2	TRBJ2-3	TRBV5-4	CASSPSRLAGTDTQYF	TGTGCCAGCAGCCCTTCCCGACTAGCGGGAACAGATACGCAGTATTTT
-	TRBD2	TRBJ2-7	TRBV29-1	CSVEGPASGASYEQYF	TGCAGCGTTGAAGGCCCGGCCAGCGGGGCATCCTACGAGCAGTACTTC
once	-	TRBJ1-6	TRBV7-9	CASSLRASPLHF	TGTGCCAGCAGCTTACGAGCTTCACCCCTCCACTTT
once	-	TRBJ2-1	TRBV7-8	CASSLLRFGDEQFF	TGTGCCAGCAGCTTACTACGTTTTGGCGATGAGCAGTTCTTC
-	TRBD1	TRBJ1-2	TRBV18	CASSPPSRGGYTF	TGTGCCAGCTCACCACCCTCCAGGGGGGGCTACACCTTC
-	-	TRBJ1-2	TRBV6-5	CASSQSGDYGYTF	TGTGCCAGCAGCCAGTCGGGTGACTATGGCTACACCTTC
once	-	TRBJ2-7	TRBV28	CASSLGYPAYEQYF	TGTGCCAGCAGTCTGGGCTACCCCGCTTACGAGCAGTACTTC
-	-	TRBJ2-4	TRBV19	CASSRGPVKNIQYF	TGTGCCAGTAGTAGGGGGCCCGTCAAAAACATTCAGTACTTC
-	-	TRBJ2-7	TRBV7-9	CASSLVDPPYERYF	TGTGCCAGCAGCTTAGTAGATCCCCCCTACGAGCGGTACTTC
-	-	TRBJ2-5	TRBV7-3	CASSLTSGAGETQYF	TGTGCCAGCAGCTTAACTTCGGGGGCTGGAGAGACCCAGTACTTC
once	TRBD1	TRBJ2-7	TRBV5-1	CASSSGTGTYYEQYF	TGCGCCAGCAGCTCTGGGACAGGAACTTACTACGAGCAGTACTTC
-	TRBD2	TRBJ2-1	TRBV30	CACARLAGGPNEQFF	TGTGCCTGCGCTCGACTAGCGGGAGGGCCTAATGAGCAGTTCTTC
-	TRBD2	TRBJ2-2	TRBV28	CASSSARLAGGEELFF	TGTGCCAGCAGTTCCGCCCGACTAGCGGGAGGGGAGGAGCTGTTTTTT
-	TRBD2	TRBJ2-7	TRBV2	CASRISGSAYEQYF	TGTGCCAGCAGGATTAGCGGGAGCGCCTACGAGCAGTACTTC
-	-	TRBJ2-1	TRBV7-9	CASSLESVGSSNDEQFF	TGTGCCAGCAGCTTAGAATCGGTCGGGAGTAGCAACGATGAGCAGTTCTTC
-	TRBD2	TRBJ2-5	TRBV7-6	CASSFLLAGSRETQYF	TGTGCCAGCAGCTTCCTTCTAGCGGGTAGTAGGGAGACCCAGTACTTC
-	-	TRBJ2-7	TRBV6-1	CASSEGGDYEQYF	TGTGCCAGCAGTGAAGGGGGGGACTACGAGCAGTACTTC
-	TRBD1	TRBJ2-7	TRBV6-5	CASSSSGTGAYEQYF	TGTGCCAGCAGTTCCTCCGGGACAGGGGCCTACGAGCAGTACTTC
-	-	TRBJ2-2	TRBV7-6	CASSRRRVGGSDTGELFF	TGTGCCAGCAGCCGAAGGCGAGTGGGTGGGTCCGACACCGGGGAGCTGTTTTTT
-	TRBD2	TRBJ2-3	TRBV15	CATSREAGGGLVDTQYF	TGTGCCACCAGCAGGGAAGCGGGAGGGGGCCTTGTGGATACGCAGTATTTT
-	TRBD1	TRBJ1-3	TRBV6-5	CASRLNRGLGNTIYF	TGTGCCAGCAGGCTAAACAGGGGCCTTGGGAACACCATATATTTT
-	TRBD1	TRBJ2-7	TRBV18	CASSPGFQGVYEQYF	TGTGCCAGCTCACCAGGTTTCCAGGGGGTCTACGAGCAGTACTTC
-	-	TRBJ2-1	TRBV18	CASHLRRGPNNEQFF	TGTGCCAGCCATCTTCGCAGGGGCCCGAACAATGAGCAGTTCTTC
-	TRBD2	TRBJ2-7	TRBV9	CASSEGTSGTYEQYF	TGTGCCAGCAGCGAGGGGACTAGCGGGACCTACGAGCAGTACTTC
-	-	TRBJ1-1	TRBV16	CASSQSLGGPSTEAFF	TGTGCCAGCAGCCAATCGCTTGGAGGGCCCAGCACTGAAGCTTTCTTT
-	-	TRBJ1-6	TRBV28	CASTTDSDYSPLHF	TGTGCCAGCACCACAGACTCGGATTATTCACCCCTCCACTTT
-	TRBD2	TRBJ2-5	TRBV5-1	CASSLSPTSGEETQYF	TGCGCCAGCAGCCTATCCCCTACTAGCGGGGAAGAGACCCAGTACTTC
-	TRBD1	TRBJ2-7	TRBV7-9	CAGQDRANEQYF	TGTGCCGGACAAGACAGGGCAAACGAGCAGTACTTC
-	-	TRBJ2-2	TRBV11-3	CASSGSGPWGADDTGELFF	TGTGCCAGCAGCGGATCCGGACCGTGGGGGGCCGACGACACCGGGGAGCTGTTTTTT
-	TRBD2	TRBJ2-3	TRBV5-1	CASSPKAGGPTDTQYF	TGCGCCAGCAGCCCCAAAGCGGGAGGGCCGACAGATACGCAGTATTTT
-	-	TRBJ1-1	TRBV20-1	CRPQTNTEAFF	TGCAGGCCGCAGACGAACACTGAAGCTTTCTTT
once	-	TRBJ2-5	TRBV2	CASTGGATQYF	TGTGCCAGCACTGGGGGCGCGACCCAGTACTTC
-	TRBD1	TRBJ1-5	TRBV7-9	CASSPGTGDQPQHF	TGTGCCAGCAGCCCCGGGACAGGGGATCAGCCCCAGCATTTT